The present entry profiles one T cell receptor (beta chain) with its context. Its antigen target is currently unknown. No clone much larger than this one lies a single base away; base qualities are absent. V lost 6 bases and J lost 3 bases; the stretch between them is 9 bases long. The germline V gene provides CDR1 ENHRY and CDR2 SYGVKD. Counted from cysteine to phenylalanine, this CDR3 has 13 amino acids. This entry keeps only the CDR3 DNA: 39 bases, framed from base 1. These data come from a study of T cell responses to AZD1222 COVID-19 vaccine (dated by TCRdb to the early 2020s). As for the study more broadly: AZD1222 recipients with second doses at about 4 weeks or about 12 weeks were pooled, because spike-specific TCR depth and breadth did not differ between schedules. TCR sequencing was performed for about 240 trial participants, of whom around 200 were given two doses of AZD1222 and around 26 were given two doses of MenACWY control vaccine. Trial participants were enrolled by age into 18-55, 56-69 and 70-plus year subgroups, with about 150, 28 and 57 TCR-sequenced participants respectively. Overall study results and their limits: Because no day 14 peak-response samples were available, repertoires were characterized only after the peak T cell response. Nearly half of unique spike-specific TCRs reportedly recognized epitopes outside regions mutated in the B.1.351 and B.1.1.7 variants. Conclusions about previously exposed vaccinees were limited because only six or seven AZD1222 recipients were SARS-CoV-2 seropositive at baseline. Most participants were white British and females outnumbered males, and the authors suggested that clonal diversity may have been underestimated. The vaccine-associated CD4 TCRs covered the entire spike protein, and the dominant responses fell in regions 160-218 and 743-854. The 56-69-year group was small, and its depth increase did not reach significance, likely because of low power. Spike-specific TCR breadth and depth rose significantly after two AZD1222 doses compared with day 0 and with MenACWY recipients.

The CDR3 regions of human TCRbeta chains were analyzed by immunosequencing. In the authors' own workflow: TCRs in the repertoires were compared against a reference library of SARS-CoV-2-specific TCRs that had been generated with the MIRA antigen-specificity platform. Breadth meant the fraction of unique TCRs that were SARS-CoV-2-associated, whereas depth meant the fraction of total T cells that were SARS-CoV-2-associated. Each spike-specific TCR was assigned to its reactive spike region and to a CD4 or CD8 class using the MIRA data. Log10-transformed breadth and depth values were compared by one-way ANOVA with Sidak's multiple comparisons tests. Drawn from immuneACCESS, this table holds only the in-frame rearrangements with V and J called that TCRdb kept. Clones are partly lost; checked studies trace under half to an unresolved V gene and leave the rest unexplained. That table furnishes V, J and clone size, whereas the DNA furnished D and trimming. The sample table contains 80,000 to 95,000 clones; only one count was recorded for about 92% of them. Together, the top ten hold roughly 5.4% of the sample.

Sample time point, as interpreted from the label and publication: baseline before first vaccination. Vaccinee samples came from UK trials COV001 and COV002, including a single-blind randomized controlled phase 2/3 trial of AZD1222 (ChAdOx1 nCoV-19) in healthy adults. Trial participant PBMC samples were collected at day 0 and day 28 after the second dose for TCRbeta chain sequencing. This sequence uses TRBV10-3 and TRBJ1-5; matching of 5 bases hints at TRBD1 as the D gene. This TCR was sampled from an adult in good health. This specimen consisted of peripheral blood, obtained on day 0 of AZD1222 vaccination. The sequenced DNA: TGTGCCATCAGACCACAGGACAATCAGCCCCAGCATTTT. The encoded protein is CAIRPQDNQPQHF.